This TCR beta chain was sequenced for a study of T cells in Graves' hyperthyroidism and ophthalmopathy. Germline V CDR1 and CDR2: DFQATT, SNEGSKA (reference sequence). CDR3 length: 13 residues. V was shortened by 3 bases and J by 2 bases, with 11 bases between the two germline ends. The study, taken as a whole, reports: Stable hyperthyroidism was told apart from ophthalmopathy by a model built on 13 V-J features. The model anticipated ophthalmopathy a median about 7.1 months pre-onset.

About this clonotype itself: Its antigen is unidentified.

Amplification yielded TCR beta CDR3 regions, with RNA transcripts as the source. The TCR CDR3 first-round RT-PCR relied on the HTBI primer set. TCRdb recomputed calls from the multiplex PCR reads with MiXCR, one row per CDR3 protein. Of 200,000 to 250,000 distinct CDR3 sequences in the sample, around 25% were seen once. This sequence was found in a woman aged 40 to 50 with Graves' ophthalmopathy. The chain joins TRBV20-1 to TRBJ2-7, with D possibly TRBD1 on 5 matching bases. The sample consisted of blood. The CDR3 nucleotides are TGCAGTGCTAGCGTTGACAGTACCTACGAGCAGTACTTC. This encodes CSASVDSTYEQYF.